These 12 T cell receptor beta chains were sequenced from one sample in a study of cytomegalovirus exposure and HLA in healthy donors. Produced via immunoSEQ multiplex PCR; TCRdb's table is partial and in-frame only. The sample has 180,000 or so clones; roughly 86% are singletons. The specimen sequenced was PBMCs. The receptors originated from a man aged 30-40 years in good health and CMV-seropositive.

V gene TRBV2 combines with J gene TRBJ1-5; 7 nucleotides align to TRBD1. The CDR3 has 16 amino acids. V dropped 3 bases and J dropped 2; count of bases not matched to a gene: 7. Germline V lookup: CDR1 SNHLY, CDR2 FYNNEI. This CDR3 is CASSDAAGGGNQPQHF. In DNA form, the CDR3 reads TGTGCCAGCAGTGACGCTGCAGGGGGAGGCAATCAGCCCCAGCATTTT. The full variable domain, its missing parts supplied by reference TRBV2 and TRBJ1-5, is EPEVTQTPSHQVTQMGQEVILRCVPISNHLYFYWYRQILGQKVEFLVSFYNNEISEKSEIFDDQFSVERPDGSNFTLKIRSTKLEDSAMYFCASSDAAGGGNQPQHFGDGTRLSIL.

V and J are TRBV27 and TRBJ2-1, with 11 bases fitting TRBD2. The V gene end was trimmed by 5 bases and the J gene end by 4 bases; junction bases not matched to a gene: 10. Germline CDR1 and CDR2: MNHEY and SMNVEV (reference sequence). The length of the CDR3 is 17 residues. The CDR3 DNA sequence: TGTGCCAGCAGTCCACCAACACTAGCGGGAGCGTACAATGAGCAGTTCTTC. Translation gives CASSPPTLAGAYNEQFF.

V is TRBV7-6 and J is TRBJ2-3, with a possible D match to TRBD1 (5 bases). Germline V lookup: CDR1 SGHVS, CDR2 FNYEAQ. The germline V and J ends were trimmed by 5 bases and 2 bases, with 11 bases remaining between them. The CDR3 sequence is 14 residues long. The CDR3 nucleotides are TGTGCCAGCAGCCCAGGGTTAAACACAGATACGCAGTATTTT. It codes for CASSPGLNTDTQYF.

This clone was observed a few times. The rearrangement links TRBV6-5 to TRBJ1-1; D gene ambiguous. V dropped 4 bases and J dropped 4 bases, with 7 bases sitting between them. The CDR3 spans 12 residues. Germline V gene data show CDR1 as MNHEY and CDR2 as SVGAGI. CDR3 nucleotides: TGTGCCAGCAGTTTCGGGAGCACTGAAGCTTTCTTT. It specifies CASSFGSTEAFF.

This rearrangement joins TRBV7-3 to TRBJ2-2; 10 bases fit TRBD2. The CDR3 has 17 amino acids. Unmatched junction bases numbered 10, after V lost 5 bases and J lost 4 bases. The germline gives CDR1 SGHTA, CDR2 FQGTGA. The CDR3 DNA is TGTGCCAGCAGCCTCAGTCTAGCGGGGGCCGTCACCGGGGAGCTGTTTTTT. Translated: CASSLSLAGAVTGELFF.

This clone was picked up one time. The chain recombines TRBV27 with TRBJ1-1; D perhaps matches TRBD1 (6 bases). The CDR3 has 14 residues. The germline V gene has CDR1 MNHEY and CDR2 SMNVEV (reference sequence). With 4 bases removed from V and 0 bases from J, the gap between germline ends came to 9 bases. Written as DNA, the CDR3 is TGTGCCAGCAGTTCAGGGGTCATGAACACTGAAGCTTTCTTT. It encodes CASSSGVMNTEAFF.

About this clone itself: The sample holds other DNA sequences that translate to the same CDR3. The rearrangement links TRBV6-5 to TRBJ2-6; D is unclear. Germline V gene data show CDR1 as MNHEY and CDR2 as SVGAGI. V shed 2 bases and J shed 0 bases, with 5 bases lying between them. This CDR3 is built from 15 residues. The chain's CDR3 is CASSYGLSGANVLTF. CDR3 nucleotide sequence: TGTGCCAGCAGTTACGGGCTCTCTGGGGCCAACGTCCTGACTTTC.

This sequence joins TRBV29-1 and TRBJ2-1; 8 bases match TRBD2. The CDR3 contains 12 residues. J lost 4 bases, V lost 5 bases, and 1 base had no gene match. Germline V CDR1 and CDR2: SQVTM, ANQGSEA. The CDR3: CSVTGGYNEQFF. The CDR3 DNA reads TGCAGCGTTACGGGGGGGTACAATGAGCAGTTCTTC.

The chain combines TRBV10-3 with TRBJ2-7; 9 nucleotides agree with TRBD2. V lost 10 bases to trimming and J lost 5 bases; unmatched junction nucleotides: 9. Germline CDR1 reads ENHRY; CDR2 reads SYGVKD. CDR3 size: 13 residues. The chain's CDR3 is CATLLAGGNEQYF. In nucleotides, the CDR3 is TGTGCCACCCTACTAGCGGGTGGCAACGAGCAGTACTTC.

The V and J genes are TRBV18 and TRBJ1-4; D is unclear. V lost 0 bases and J 8 bases, leaving 7 bases between the germline ends. The length of the CDR3 is 13 residues. Germline lookup yields CDR1 KGHSH and CDR2 LQKENI. CDR3 in DNA: TGTGCCAGCTCACCACCCGTTGAGGAAAAACTGTTTTTT. Translation: CASSPPVEEKLFF.

This rearrangement joins TRBV28 to TRBJ1-1, with D unresolved. This CDR3 spans 12 amino acids. Germline-derived CDR1 and CDR2 are MDHEN and SYDVKM. Trimming pared 4 bases from V and 8 bases from J, leaving 11 bases between. CDR3 loop: CASSSNILEAFF. DNA for the CDR3: TGTGCCAGCAGTTCAAATATTCTCGAAGCTTTCTTT. Looking up the rest from reference TRBV28 and TRBJ1-1 gives the full variable domain: DVKVTQSSRYLVKRTGEKVFLECVQDMDHENMFWYRQDPGLGLRLIYFSYDVKMKEKGDIPEGYSVSREKKERFSLILESASTNQTSMYLCASSSNILEAFFGQGTRLTVV.

This chain joins TRBV27 and TRBJ1-4, with D possibly TRBD1 on 5 matching bases. V lost 3 bases and J lost 0, with 23 bases in between. Germline CDR1 and CDR2: MNHEY and SMNVEV (reference sequence). This CDR3 is built from 20 residues. CDR3 DNA: TGTGCCAGCAGTTTGGAGCCCTTGGTTGAGGGGTATGCAACTAATGAAAAACTGTTTTTT. This translates into CASSLEPLVEGYATNEKLFF.